The clone carrying this TCR beta chain was observed at least ten times. Its antigen remains unknown. Antiretroviral therapy had run roughly three months, about 14 weeks, before follow-up blood collection. The repertoire came from unfractionated whole blood and reflected all unsorted peripheral T cells. Donors lacked febrile or AIDS-related illness, tumors, and hepatitis B or C coinfection. This CDR3 has 16 amino acids. Germline V gene lookup returns CDR1 LGHDT and CDR2 YNNKEL (reference sequence). With 0 bases clipped from V and 10 bases from J, the junction kept 11 bases outside the gene matches. 400 to 550 ng RNA was reverse transcribed with alpha and beta constant-region primers. Using multiplexing indices, alpha and beta chain libraries were generated apart by chain-specific third strand synthesis. The SP2 site served as the priming point for second strand synthesis. TCRdb re-called the 5' RACE reads through MiXCR, storing one row per CDR3 protein. There are about 15,000 distinct CDR3 sequences in the sample; around 10% occur only once, and roughly 37% lies in the top ten.

The data originate from a study of HIV-infected patients and healthy controls. Overall study context: CD8 counts did not change consistently during early therapy; the CD4:CD8 ratio climbed slightly. General study results and limits: Healthy control repertoires had roughly threefold more distinct CDR3s than untreated HIV+ repertoires, and higher Shannon diversity.

The clonotype was recovered from an adult with HIV infection. The donor label of this sample is uncertain. Material: blood, obtained during antiretroviral therapy. The rearrangement links TRBV3-1 to TRBJ2-1; 8 bases fit TRBD2. The CDR3 DNA reads as TGTGCCAGCAGCCAAGAGGCGCCGGGAGGGCCAGGGGAGCAGTTCTTC. Translated, it gives CASSQEAPGGPGEQFF.